Described below is a single T cell receptor (beta chain) sequence and its context. Its matching antigen is unknown. These data belong to a study of T cell clones after liver transplantation. Turning to the study itself: TCRbeta sequencing after a pre-transplant mixed lymphocyte reaction identified graft-donor-reactive clones, later tracked in post-transplant blood. Subjects received no induction therapy and standard immunosuppression until randomization at 12-24 months post-transplant. Study-wide results and caveats: Post-transplant time points were not standardized, so conclusions are preliminary. In most of the 8 subjects, circulating graft-donor-reactive CD4 TCRbeta sequences fell significantly after transplant.

The CDR3 runs to 13 residues. Germline CDR1 reads SGHAT; CDR2 reads FQDESV (reference sequence). With 4 bases removed from V and 3 bases from J, the gap between germline ends came to 7 bases. Assay used: immunoSEQ multiplex PCR; TCRdb lists only in-frame clones, some missing. Of just over 80,000 clones listed, 70% to 85% are singletons. This clonotype originated in a human patient who received a liver transplant. Some of the T cells might come from the graft donor. The V call is TRBV11-1, the J call TRBJ2-1, with D maybe TRBD1 (5 bases). The specimen was CD4+ T cells from blood, collected 45 to 46 months after liver transplant. CDR3 loop: CASSWGGYNEQFF. DNA of the CDR3: TGTGCCAGCAGCTGGGGCGGCTACAATGAGCAGTTCTTC.